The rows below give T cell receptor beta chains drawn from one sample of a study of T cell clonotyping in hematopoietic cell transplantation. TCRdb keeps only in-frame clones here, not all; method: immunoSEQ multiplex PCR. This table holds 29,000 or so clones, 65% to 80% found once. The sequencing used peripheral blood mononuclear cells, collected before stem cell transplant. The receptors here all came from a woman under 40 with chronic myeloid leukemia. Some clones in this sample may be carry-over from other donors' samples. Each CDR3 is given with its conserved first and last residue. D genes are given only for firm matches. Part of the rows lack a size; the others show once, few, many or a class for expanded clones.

CDR3nt: TGTGCCAGCAGCCGGACTGACCCAGGTGGCTACACCTTC
CDR3aa: CASSRTDPGGYTF
j_gene: TRBJ1-2
abundance: NA
d_gene: NA
v_gene: TRBV11-2

CDR3nt: TGCAGCGTTGAACGGGGGATGGGGGGAACAGATACGCAGTATTTT
CDR3aa: CSVERGMGGTDTQYF
j_gene: TRBJ2-3
abundance: NA
d_gene: NA
v_gene: TRBV29-1

CDR3nt: TGTGCCAGCAAATACGGGACAGAGGTTGAAGCTTTCTTT
CDR3aa: CASKYGTEVEAFF
j_gene: TRBJ1-1
abundance: NA
d_gene: TRBD1
v_gene: TRBV25-1

CDR3nt: TGTGCCAGCACCAGGGCCAGCGTCGTGGGCACTGAAGCTTTCTTT
CDR3aa: CASTRASVVGTEAFF
j_gene: TRBJ1-1
abundance: NA
d_gene: NA
v_gene: TRBV6-5

CDR3nt: TGCGCCAGCAGCCTTCAACCAGGGGGCGGCAGCAATCAGCCCCAGCATTTT
CDR3aa: CASSLQPGGGSNQPQHF
j_gene: TRBJ1-5
abundance: NA
d_gene: TRBD1
v_gene: TRBV4-1

CDR3nt: TGCGCCAGCAGCCAAGATCTCGGGGAGCTGTTTTTT
CDR3aa: CASSQDLGELFF
j_gene: TRBJ2-2
abundance: NA
d_gene: NA
v_gene: TRBV4-1

CDR3nt: TGTGCCAGCAGCCAATGGACTAGGGTGGACCCCAATGAGCAGTTCTTC
CDR3aa: CASSQWTRVDPNEQFF
j_gene: TRBJ2-1
abundance: NA
d_gene: TRBD2
v_gene: TRBV7-2

CDR3nt: TGTGCCAGCAGCTCCACGTTAGCGGGGGGTGGAGAGACCCAGTACTTC
CDR3aa: CASSSTLAGGGETQYF
j_gene: TRBJ2-5
abundance: NA
d_gene: TRBD2
v_gene: TRBV7-2

CDR3nt: TGTGCCAGCAGCTTAAATTCGGGGGGCAAGGACACCGGGGAGCTGTTTTTT
CDR3aa: CASSLNSGGKDTGELFF
j_gene: TRBJ2-2
abundance: NA
d_gene: NA
v_gene: TRBV7-3

CDR3nt: TGTGCCAGCAGCTTAACGAGCCAGGGGGCCGAAGCTTTCTTT
CDR3aa: CASSLTSQGAEAFF
j_gene: TRBJ1-1
abundance: once
d_gene: TRBD1
v_gene: TRBV7-3

CDR3nt: TGTGCCAGCAGCGCCACTCGAACTAGTGGGTCAGATACGCAGTATTTT
CDR3aa: CASSATRTSGSDTQYF
j_gene: TRBJ2-3
abundance: NA
d_gene: NA
v_gene: TRBV6-6

CDR3nt: TGCAGCGTTGAAGATTGGGGGGCCTACACAGATACGCAGTATTTT
CDR3aa: CSVEDWGAYTDTQYF
j_gene: TRBJ2-3
abundance: NA
d_gene: NA
v_gene: TRBV29-1

CDR3nt: TGTGCCAGTAGTATAGATTGGCACGGCGGGGAGCTGTTTTTT
CDR3aa: CASSIDWHGGELFF
j_gene: TRBJ2-2
abundance: NA
d_gene: NA
v_gene: TRBV19

CDR3nt: TGCGCCAGCAGCCAAGTTGCCAGGGGGAATGAAAAACTGTTTTTT
CDR3aa: CASSQVARGNEKLFF
j_gene: TRBJ1-4
abundance: NA
d_gene: TRBD1
v_gene: TRBV4-3

CDR3nt: TGTGCCAGCAGTGAAGCAGGGGAGAATCAGCCCCAGCATTTT
CDR3aa: CASSEAGENQPQHF
j_gene: TRBJ1-5
abundance: few
d_gene: NA
v_gene: TRBV2

CDR3nt: TGTGCCTGGGTGGACAGCCGGTGGTATGGCTACACCTTC
CDR3aa: CAWVDSRWYGYTF
j_gene: TRBJ1-2
abundance: medium-sized
d_gene: NA
v_gene: TRBV30

CDR3nt: TGTGCCAGCAGTCGCGGGGGGTTCCAAGAGACCCAGTACTTC
CDR3aa: CASSRGGFQETQYF
j_gene: TRBJ2-5
abundance: NA
d_gene: TRBD2
v_gene: TRBV6-1

CDR3nt: TGTGCCAGCAGCCGCCAAGACAGACCCTACGAGCAGTACTTC
CDR3aa: CASSRQDRPYEQYF
j_gene: TRBJ2-7
abundance: NA
d_gene: NA
v_gene: TRBV4-2

CDR3nt: TGCGCCAGCAGCCAAGATTACGCAGTTCGGCTAGCGGGGGGTTATGAGCAGTTCTTC
CDR3aa: CASSQDYAVRLAGGYEQFF
j_gene: TRBJ2-1
abundance: NA
d_gene: TRBD2
v_gene: TRBV4-1

CDR3nt: TGTGCCAGCAGCTTAGATCTAGGGACAGTCCCCGGGGAGCTGTTTTTT
CDR3aa: CASSLDLGTVPGELFF
j_gene: TRBJ2-2
abundance: NA
d_gene: TRBD1
v_gene: TRBV11-3

CDR3nt: TGTGCCAGCAGTGACCTCACGGGCAACAGGACCTACGAGCAGTACTTC
CDR3aa: CASSDLTGNRTYEQYF
j_gene: TRBJ2-7
abundance: NA
d_gene: NA
v_gene: TRBV25-1

CDR3nt: TGTGCCAGCAGCGAGAGTCAGGGGGTATCGAGCTATGGCTACACCTTC
CDR3aa: CASSESQGVSSYGYTF
j_gene: TRBJ1-2
abundance: NA
d_gene: TRBD1
v_gene: TRBV9

CDR3nt: TGCGCCAGCAACGGACAGGAGAACACTGAAGCTTTCTTT
CDR3aa: CASNGQENTEAFF
j_gene: TRBJ1-1
abundance: NA
d_gene: TRBD1
v_gene: TRBV5-1

CDR3nt: TGTGCCAGCACCCCTGGGGGGGGTTGGAGCAATCAGCCCCAGCATTTT
CDR3aa: CASTPGGGWSNQPQHF
j_gene: TRBJ1-5
abundance: NA
d_gene: NA
v_gene: TRBV2

CDR3nt: TGTGCCAGCAGCCCGATATGGACAGTCCGCGGGAACACCATATATTTT
CDR3aa: CASSPIWTVRGNTIYF
j_gene: TRBJ1-3
abundance: NA
d_gene: NA
v_gene: TRBV7-2

CDR3nt: TGTGCCTGGCTACTTAAGACAGCGAACACTGAAGCTTTCTTT
CDR3aa: CAWLLKTANTEAFF
j_gene: TRBJ1-1
abundance: NA
d_gene: NA
v_gene: TRBV30

CDR3nt: TGTGCCAGCAGCTCCCAGGGGGCGCGCGGAGGGACTGAAGCTTTCTTT
CDR3aa: CASSSQGARGGTEAFF
j_gene: TRBJ1-1
abundance: NA
d_gene: TRBD1
v_gene: TRBV7-3

CDR3nt: TGTGCCAGCAGTGAAAATCATTCACCCCTCCACTTT
CDR3aa: CASSENHSPLHF
j_gene: TRBJ1-6
abundance: NA
d_gene: NA
v_gene: TRBV25-1

CDR3nt: TGTGCCAGCAGGAATACAGGGGTCGAGACCCAGTACTTC
CDR3aa: CASRNTGVETQYF
j_gene: TRBJ2-5
abundance: NA
d_gene: TRBD1
v_gene: TRBV2

CDR3nt: TGTGCCAGCAGCTTGACAGATACGCAGTATTTT
CDR3aa: CASSLTDTQYF
j_gene: TRBJ2-3
abundance: NA
d_gene: NA
v_gene: TRBV5-6

CDR3nt: TGTGCCAGCAGCTTGCAGGGGTTTACTGAAGCTTTCTTT
CDR3aa: CASSLQGFTEAFF
j_gene: TRBJ1-1
abundance: NA
d_gene: NA
v_gene: TRBV5-8

CDR3nt: TGTGCCAGCTATTCGGTGAACACTGAAGCTTTCTTT
CDR3aa: CASYSVNTEAFF
j_gene: TRBJ1-1
abundance: NA
d_gene: NA
v_gene: TRBV27

CDR3nt: TGTGCCAGCAGCGTAGGGAGCGTCAGGGCTGGTGGCTACACCTTC
CDR3aa: CASSVGSVRAGGYTF
j_gene: TRBJ1-2
abundance: NA
d_gene: NA
v_gene: TRBV9

CDR3nt: TGTGCCAGCAGGGGGACAGGGGGCAGGTACGAGCAGTACTTC
CDR3aa: CASRGTGGRYEQYF
j_gene: TRBJ2-7
abundance: NA
d_gene: TRBD1
v_gene: TRBV2

CDR3nt: TGTGCCAGCAGCCCAATGGGCCCATTATCCGACGGGGCTAACTATGGCTACACCTTC
CDR3aa: CASSPMGPLSDGANYGYTF
j_gene: TRBJ1-2
abundance: NA
d_gene: NA
v_gene: TRBV7-6

CDR3nt: TGCGCCAGCAGCTGGGGGGACAGACGGACTAATGAAAAACTGTTTTTT
CDR3aa: CASSWGDRRTNEKLFF
j_gene: TRBJ1-4
abundance: NA
d_gene: TRBD1
v_gene: TRBV5-1

CDR3nt: TGCGCCAGCAGCTTGGACACCGGGGAGCTGTTTTTT
CDR3aa: CASSLDTGELFF
j_gene: TRBJ2-2
abundance: NA
d_gene: NA
v_gene: TRBV5-1

CDR3nt: TGTGCCAGTAGCCAAAGTCGACTAAATGAAAAACTGTTTTTT
CDR3aa: CASSQSRLNEKLFF
j_gene: TRBJ1-4
abundance: NA
d_gene: NA
v_gene: TRBV19

CDR3nt: TGTGCCGGCGGACAGCCGGGGAACATTCAGTACTTC
CDR3aa: CAGGQPGNIQYF
j_gene: TRBJ2-4
abundance: NA
d_gene: NA
v_gene: TRBV30

CDR3nt: TGTGCCATCAGTGAGTCGAGGGATCAGCCCCAGCATTTT
CDR3aa: CAISESRDQPQHF
j_gene: TRBJ1-5
abundance: NA
d_gene: NA
v_gene: TRBV10-3

CDR3nt: TGTGCCAGCAGTACCCCGGGAGGGCCCTCTGGAAACACCATATATTTT
CDR3aa: CASSTPGGPSGNTIYF
j_gene: TRBJ1-3
abundance: NA
d_gene: NA
v_gene: TRBV2

CDR3nt: TGCAGCGTCCGTTGGCCCAACACTGAAGCTTTCTTT
CDR3aa: CSVRWPNTEAFF
j_gene: TRBJ1-1
abundance: NA
d_gene: NA
v_gene: TRBV29-1

CDR3nt: TGTGCCAGCAGCCCACGGGCCAAAGAGACCCAGTACTTC
CDR3aa: CASSPRAKETQYF
j_gene: TRBJ2-5
abundance: NA
d_gene: NA
v_gene: TRBV5-6

CDR3nt: TGTGCCAGCAGTGAAAGTGGTCGAAACACCATATATTTT
CDR3aa: CASSESGRNTIYF
j_gene: TRBJ1-3
abundance: NA
d_gene: NA
v_gene: TRBV6-1

CDR3nt: TGTGCCAGCAGCTTCGGTTTGGCAGAACAAGAGACCCAGTACTTC
CDR3aa: CASSFGLAEQETQYF
j_gene: TRBJ2-5
abundance: once
d_gene: NA
v_gene: TRBV5-4

CDR3nt: TGTGCCAGCGCCCGGGACACGACCTACGAGCAGTACTTC
CDR3aa: CASARDTTYEQYF
j_gene: TRBJ2-7
abundance: NA
d_gene: NA
v_gene: TRBV19

CDR3nt: TGCGCCAGCAGCCAAGCCTCTAGCGGGCTGTTTTTT
CDR3aa: CASSQASSGLFF
j_gene: TRBJ2-2
abundance: NA
d_gene: TRBD2
v_gene: TRBV4-1

CDR3nt: TGTGCCTGGAGTGTAGGCGGCTACGGGGGGGAGCTGTTTTTT
CDR3aa: CAWSVGGYGGELFF
j_gene: TRBJ2-2
abundance: once
d_gene: NA
v_gene: TRBV30

CDR3nt: TGCGCCAGCAGCCAAGATGGGGATCTAAATTCACCCCTCCACTTT
CDR3aa: CASSQDGDLNSPLHF
j_gene: TRBJ1-6
abundance: NA
d_gene: NA
v_gene: TRBV4-1

CDR3nt: TGTGCCAGCATTCGACAGGGCATAACTGAAGCTTTCTTT
CDR3aa: CASIRQGITEAFF
j_gene: TRBJ1-1
abundance: NA
d_gene: TRBD1
v_gene: TRBV2

CDR3nt: TGTGCCAGCAGCGTAGAAGAGACCCAGTACTTC
CDR3aa: CASSVEETQYF
j_gene: TRBJ2-5
abundance: NA
d_gene: NA
v_gene: TRBV7-2

CDR3nt: TGTGCCAGTAGTGCCTTATCCGGGATGGACTCTGGGGCCAACGTCCTGACTTTC
CDR3aa: CASSALSGMDSGANVLTF
j_gene: TRBJ2-6
abundance: once
d_gene: NA
v_gene: TRBV19

CDR3nt: TGTGCCAGCAGTGGTCTCAAGGGGGCGCATTATGGCTACACCTTC
CDR3aa: CASSGLKGAHYGYTF
j_gene: TRBJ1-2
abundance: NA
d_gene: TRBD1
v_gene: TRBV2

CDR3nt: TGTGCCAGCGGATTTAGCGGGGGGGCCCCACACAATGAGCAGTTCTTC
CDR3aa: CASGFSGGAPHNEQFF
j_gene: TRBJ2-1
abundance: few
d_gene: TRBD2
v_gene: TRBV7-9

CDR3nt: TGTGCCTGGAGTGGATTTCGTGGCTACACCTTC
CDR3aa: CAWSGFRGYTF
j_gene: TRBJ1-2
abundance: NA
d_gene: NA
v_gene: TRBV30

CDR3nt: TGCGCCAGCAGCCTAGAGGTCTTAAGGACCGGGGAGCTGTTTTTT
CDR3aa: CASSLEVLRTGELFF
j_gene: TRBJ2-2
abundance: NA
d_gene: NA
v_gene: TRBV5-1

CDR3nt: TGTGCCAGCAGTGATCCGGGGACTGATGGCTACACCTTC
CDR3aa: CASSDPGTDGYTF
j_gene: TRBJ1-2
abundance: NA
d_gene: NA
v_gene: TRBV2

CDR3nt: TGTGCCAGCAGCCAAGATACGGGGCTCAATCAGCCCCAGCATTTT
CDR3aa: CASSQDTGLNQPQHF
j_gene: TRBJ1-5
abundance: NA
d_gene: NA
v_gene: TRBV4-2

CDR3nt: TGTGCCAGCAGTTACTCGGGCCTTTACACCTTC
CDR3aa: CASSYSGLYTF
j_gene: TRBJ1-2
abundance: NA
d_gene: NA
v_gene: TRBV6-5